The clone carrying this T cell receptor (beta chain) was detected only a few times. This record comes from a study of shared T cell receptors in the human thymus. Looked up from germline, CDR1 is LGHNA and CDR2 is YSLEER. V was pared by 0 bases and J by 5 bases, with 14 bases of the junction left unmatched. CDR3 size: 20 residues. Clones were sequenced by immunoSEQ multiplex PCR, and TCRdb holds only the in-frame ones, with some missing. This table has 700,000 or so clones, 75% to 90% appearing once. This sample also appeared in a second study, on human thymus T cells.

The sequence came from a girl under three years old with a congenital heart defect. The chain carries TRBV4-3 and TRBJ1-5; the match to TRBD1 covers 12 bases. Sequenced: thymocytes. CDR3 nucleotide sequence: TGCGCCAGCAGCCAAGATCTTAGGCGGGGGGACAGGGGGCTCGATCAGCCCCAGCATTTT. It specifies CASSQDLRRGDRGLDQPQHF.